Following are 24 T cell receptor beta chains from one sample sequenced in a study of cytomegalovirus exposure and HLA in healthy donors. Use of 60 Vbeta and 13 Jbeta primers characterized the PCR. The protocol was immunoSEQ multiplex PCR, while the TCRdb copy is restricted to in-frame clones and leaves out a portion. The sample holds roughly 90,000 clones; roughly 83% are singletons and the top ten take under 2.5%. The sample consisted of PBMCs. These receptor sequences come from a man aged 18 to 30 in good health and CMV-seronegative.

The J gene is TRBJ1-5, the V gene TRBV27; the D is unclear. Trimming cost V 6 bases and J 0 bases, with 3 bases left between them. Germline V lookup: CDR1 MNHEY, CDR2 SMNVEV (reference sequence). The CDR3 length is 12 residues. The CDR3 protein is CASSLSNQPQHF. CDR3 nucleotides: TGTGCCAGCAGCCTTAGCAATCAGCCCCAGCATTTT.

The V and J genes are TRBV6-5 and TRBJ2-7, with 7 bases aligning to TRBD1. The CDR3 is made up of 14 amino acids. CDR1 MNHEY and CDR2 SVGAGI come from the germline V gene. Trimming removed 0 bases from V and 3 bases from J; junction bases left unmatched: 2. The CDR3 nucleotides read TGTGCCAGCAGTTACTCTACAGGGGACTACGAGCAGTACTTC. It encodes CASSYSTGDYEQYF.

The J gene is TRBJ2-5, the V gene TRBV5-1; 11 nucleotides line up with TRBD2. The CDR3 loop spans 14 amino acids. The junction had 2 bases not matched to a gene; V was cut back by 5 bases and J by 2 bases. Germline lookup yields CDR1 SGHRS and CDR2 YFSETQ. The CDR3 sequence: CASRGLAVQETQYF. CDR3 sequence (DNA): TGCGCCAGCAGGGGACTAGCGGTACAAGAGACCCAGTACTTC.

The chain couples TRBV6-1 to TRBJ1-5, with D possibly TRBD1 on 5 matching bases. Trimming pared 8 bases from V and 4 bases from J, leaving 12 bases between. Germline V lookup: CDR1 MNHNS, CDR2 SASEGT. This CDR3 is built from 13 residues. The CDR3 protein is CASWGLPNQPQHF. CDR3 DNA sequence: TGTGCCAGCTGGGGACTACCGAATCAGCCCCAGCATTTT.

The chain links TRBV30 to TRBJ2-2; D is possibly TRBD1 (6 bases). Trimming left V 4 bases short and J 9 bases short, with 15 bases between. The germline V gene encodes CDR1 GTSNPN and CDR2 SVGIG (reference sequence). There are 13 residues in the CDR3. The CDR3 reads CAWTGVQGRELFF. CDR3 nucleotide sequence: TGTGCCTGGACGGGTGTCCAGGGGCGGGAGCTGTTTTTT. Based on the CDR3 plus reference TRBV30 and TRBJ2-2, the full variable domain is SQTIHQWPATLVQPVGSPLSLECTVEGTSNPNLYWYRQAAGRGLQLLFYSVGIGQISSEVPQNLSASRPQDRQFILSSKKLLLSDSGFYLCAWTGVQGRELFFGEGSRLTVL.

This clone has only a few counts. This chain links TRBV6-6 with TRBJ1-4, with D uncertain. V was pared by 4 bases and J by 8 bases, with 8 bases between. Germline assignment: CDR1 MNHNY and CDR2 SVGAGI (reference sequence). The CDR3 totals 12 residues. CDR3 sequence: CASSLRAEKLFF. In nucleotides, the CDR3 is TGTGCCAGCAGTTTGAGGGCAGAAAAACTGTTTTTT.

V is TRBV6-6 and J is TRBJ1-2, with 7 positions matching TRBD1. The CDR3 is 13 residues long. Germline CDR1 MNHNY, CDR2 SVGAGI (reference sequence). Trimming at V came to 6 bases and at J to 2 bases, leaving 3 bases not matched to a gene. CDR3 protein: CASSLTGNYGYTF. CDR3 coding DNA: TGTGCCAGCAGCTTGACAGGGAACTATGGCTACACCTTC.

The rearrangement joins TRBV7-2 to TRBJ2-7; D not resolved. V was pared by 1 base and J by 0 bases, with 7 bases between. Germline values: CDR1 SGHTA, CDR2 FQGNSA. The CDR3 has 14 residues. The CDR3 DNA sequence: TGTGCCAGCAGCTTAGTCATAGCCTCCTACGAGCAGTACTTC. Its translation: CASSLVIASYEQYF. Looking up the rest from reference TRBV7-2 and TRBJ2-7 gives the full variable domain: GAGVSQSPSNKVTEKGKDVELRCDPISGHTALYWYRQSLGQGLEFLIYFQGNSAPDKSGLPSDRFSAERTGGSVSTLTIQRTQQEDSAVYLCASSLVIASYEQYFGPGTRLTVT.

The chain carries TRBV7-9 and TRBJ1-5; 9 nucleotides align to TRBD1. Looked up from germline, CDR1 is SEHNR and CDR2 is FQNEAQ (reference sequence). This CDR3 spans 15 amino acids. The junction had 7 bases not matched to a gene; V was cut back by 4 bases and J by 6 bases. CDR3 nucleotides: TGTGCCAGCAGCTCTACAGGGGGCGCGGGTCAGCCCCAGCATTTT. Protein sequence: CASSSTGGAGQPQHF.

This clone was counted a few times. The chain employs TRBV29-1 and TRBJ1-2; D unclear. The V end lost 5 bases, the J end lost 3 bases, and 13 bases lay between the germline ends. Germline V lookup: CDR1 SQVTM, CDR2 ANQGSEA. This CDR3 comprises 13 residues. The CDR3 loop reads CSVLGAGYYGYTF. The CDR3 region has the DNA TGCAGCGTTCTGGGTGCAGGCTACTATGGCTACACCTTC.

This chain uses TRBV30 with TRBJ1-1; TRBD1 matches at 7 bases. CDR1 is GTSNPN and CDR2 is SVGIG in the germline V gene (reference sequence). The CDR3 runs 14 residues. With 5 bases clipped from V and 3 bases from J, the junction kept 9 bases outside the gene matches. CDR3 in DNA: TGTGCCTGGCGGATGGGACAGACCTACACTGAAGCTTTCTTT. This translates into CAWRMGQTYTEAFF.

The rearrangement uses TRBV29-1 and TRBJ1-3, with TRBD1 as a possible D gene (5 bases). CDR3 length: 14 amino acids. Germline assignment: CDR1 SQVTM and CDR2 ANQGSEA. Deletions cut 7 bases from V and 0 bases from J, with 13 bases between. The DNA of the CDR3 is TGCAGCGCTATTCGGGGGATCTCTGGAAACACCATATATTTT. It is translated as CSAIRGISGNTIYF.

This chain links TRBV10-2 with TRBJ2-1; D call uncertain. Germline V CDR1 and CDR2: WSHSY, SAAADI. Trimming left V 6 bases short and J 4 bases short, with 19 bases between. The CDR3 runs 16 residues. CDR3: CASSDSRSLLYNEQFF. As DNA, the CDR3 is TGCGCCAGCAGCGATTCTAGATCCCTATTATACAATGAGCAGTTCTTC.

The CDR3 loop is CASRASGRTNEQFF. CDR3 sequence (DNA): TGTGCCAGCAGAGCTAGCGGGAGGACCAATGAGCAGTTCTTC. The chain has TRBV15 and TRBJ2-1, with TRBD2 matching over 11 bases. Trimming took 10 bases from V and 6 from J; bases not matched to a gene: 8. This CDR3 comprises 14 residues. Germline values: CDR1 LNHNV, CDR2 YYDKDF (reference sequence).

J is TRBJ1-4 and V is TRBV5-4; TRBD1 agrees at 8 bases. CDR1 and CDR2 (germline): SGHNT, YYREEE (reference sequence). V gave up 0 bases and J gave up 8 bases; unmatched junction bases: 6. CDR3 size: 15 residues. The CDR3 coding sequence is TGTGCCAGCAGCTTGGGTGGGACAGGAGTGGAAAAACTGTTTTTT. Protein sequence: CASSLGGTGVEKLFF.

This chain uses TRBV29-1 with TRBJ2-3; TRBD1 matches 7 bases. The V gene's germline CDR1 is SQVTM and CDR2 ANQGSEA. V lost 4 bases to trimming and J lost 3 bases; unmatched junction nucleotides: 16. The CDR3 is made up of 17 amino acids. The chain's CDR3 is CSVGGNTGVEWTDTQYF. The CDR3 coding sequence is TGCAGCGTTGGAGGTAACACAGGGGTGGAGTGGACAGATACGCAGTATTTT.

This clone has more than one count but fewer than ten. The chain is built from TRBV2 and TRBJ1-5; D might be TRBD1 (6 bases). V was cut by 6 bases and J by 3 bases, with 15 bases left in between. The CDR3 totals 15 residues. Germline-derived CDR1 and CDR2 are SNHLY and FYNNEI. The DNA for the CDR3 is TGTGCCAGCAGGGAGCGGGGGCCCTACAATCAGCCCCAGCATTTT. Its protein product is CASRERGPYNQPQHF.

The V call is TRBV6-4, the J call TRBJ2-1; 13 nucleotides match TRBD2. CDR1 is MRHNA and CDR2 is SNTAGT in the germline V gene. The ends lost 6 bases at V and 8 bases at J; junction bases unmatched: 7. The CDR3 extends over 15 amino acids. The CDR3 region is CASSGLAGEPHEQFF. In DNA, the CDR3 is TGTGCCAGCAGCGGACTAGCGGGAGAGCCCCATGAGCAGTTCTTC.

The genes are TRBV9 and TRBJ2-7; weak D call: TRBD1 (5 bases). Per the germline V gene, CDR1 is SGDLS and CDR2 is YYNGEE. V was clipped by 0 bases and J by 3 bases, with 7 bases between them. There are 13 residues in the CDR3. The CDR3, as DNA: TGTGCCAGCAGCGTAGGACAGCTCTACGAGCAGTACTTC. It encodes CASSVGQLYEQYF.

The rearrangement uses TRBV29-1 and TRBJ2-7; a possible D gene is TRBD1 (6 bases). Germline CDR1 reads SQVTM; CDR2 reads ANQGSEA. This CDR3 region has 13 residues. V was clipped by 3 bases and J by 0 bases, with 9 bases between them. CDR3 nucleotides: TGCAGCGTTGACAGGGGAAGCTCCTACGAGCAGTACTTC. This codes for CSVDRGSSYEQYF.

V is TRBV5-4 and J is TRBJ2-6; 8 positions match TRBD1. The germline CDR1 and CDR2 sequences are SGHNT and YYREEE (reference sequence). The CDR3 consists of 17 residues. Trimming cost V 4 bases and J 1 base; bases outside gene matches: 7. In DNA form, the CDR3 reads TGTGCCAGCAGCGGAGACAGGGGAGTGTCTGGGGCCAACGTCCTGACTTTC. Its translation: CASSGDRGVSGANVLTF.

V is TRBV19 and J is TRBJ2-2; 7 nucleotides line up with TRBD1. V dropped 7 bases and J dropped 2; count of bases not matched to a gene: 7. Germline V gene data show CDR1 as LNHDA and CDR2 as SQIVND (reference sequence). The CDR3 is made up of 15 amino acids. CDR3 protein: CASTARQGNTGELFF. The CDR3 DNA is TGTGCCAGTACCGCACGACAGGGTAACACCGGGGAGCTGTTTTTT.

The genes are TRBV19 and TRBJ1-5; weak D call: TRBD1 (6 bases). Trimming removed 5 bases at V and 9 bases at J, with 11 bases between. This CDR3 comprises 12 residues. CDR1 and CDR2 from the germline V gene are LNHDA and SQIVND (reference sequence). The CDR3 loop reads CASSAQGWPQHF. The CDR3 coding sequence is TGTGCCAGTAGTGCACAGGGTTGGCCCCAGCATTTT.

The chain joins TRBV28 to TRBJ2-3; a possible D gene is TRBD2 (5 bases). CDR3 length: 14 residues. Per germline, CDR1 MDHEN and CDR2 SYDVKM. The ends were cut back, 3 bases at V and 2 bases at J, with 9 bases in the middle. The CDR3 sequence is CASSLPGSTDTQYF. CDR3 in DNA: TGTGCCAGCAGTTTGCCGGGATCCACAGATACGCAGTATTTT. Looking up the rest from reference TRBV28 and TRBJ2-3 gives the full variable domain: DVKVTQSSRYLVKRTGEKVFLECVQDMDHENMFWYRQDPGLGLRLIYFSYDVKMKEKGDIPEGYSVSREKKERFSLILESASTNQTSMYLCASSLPGSTDTQYFGPGTRLTVL.